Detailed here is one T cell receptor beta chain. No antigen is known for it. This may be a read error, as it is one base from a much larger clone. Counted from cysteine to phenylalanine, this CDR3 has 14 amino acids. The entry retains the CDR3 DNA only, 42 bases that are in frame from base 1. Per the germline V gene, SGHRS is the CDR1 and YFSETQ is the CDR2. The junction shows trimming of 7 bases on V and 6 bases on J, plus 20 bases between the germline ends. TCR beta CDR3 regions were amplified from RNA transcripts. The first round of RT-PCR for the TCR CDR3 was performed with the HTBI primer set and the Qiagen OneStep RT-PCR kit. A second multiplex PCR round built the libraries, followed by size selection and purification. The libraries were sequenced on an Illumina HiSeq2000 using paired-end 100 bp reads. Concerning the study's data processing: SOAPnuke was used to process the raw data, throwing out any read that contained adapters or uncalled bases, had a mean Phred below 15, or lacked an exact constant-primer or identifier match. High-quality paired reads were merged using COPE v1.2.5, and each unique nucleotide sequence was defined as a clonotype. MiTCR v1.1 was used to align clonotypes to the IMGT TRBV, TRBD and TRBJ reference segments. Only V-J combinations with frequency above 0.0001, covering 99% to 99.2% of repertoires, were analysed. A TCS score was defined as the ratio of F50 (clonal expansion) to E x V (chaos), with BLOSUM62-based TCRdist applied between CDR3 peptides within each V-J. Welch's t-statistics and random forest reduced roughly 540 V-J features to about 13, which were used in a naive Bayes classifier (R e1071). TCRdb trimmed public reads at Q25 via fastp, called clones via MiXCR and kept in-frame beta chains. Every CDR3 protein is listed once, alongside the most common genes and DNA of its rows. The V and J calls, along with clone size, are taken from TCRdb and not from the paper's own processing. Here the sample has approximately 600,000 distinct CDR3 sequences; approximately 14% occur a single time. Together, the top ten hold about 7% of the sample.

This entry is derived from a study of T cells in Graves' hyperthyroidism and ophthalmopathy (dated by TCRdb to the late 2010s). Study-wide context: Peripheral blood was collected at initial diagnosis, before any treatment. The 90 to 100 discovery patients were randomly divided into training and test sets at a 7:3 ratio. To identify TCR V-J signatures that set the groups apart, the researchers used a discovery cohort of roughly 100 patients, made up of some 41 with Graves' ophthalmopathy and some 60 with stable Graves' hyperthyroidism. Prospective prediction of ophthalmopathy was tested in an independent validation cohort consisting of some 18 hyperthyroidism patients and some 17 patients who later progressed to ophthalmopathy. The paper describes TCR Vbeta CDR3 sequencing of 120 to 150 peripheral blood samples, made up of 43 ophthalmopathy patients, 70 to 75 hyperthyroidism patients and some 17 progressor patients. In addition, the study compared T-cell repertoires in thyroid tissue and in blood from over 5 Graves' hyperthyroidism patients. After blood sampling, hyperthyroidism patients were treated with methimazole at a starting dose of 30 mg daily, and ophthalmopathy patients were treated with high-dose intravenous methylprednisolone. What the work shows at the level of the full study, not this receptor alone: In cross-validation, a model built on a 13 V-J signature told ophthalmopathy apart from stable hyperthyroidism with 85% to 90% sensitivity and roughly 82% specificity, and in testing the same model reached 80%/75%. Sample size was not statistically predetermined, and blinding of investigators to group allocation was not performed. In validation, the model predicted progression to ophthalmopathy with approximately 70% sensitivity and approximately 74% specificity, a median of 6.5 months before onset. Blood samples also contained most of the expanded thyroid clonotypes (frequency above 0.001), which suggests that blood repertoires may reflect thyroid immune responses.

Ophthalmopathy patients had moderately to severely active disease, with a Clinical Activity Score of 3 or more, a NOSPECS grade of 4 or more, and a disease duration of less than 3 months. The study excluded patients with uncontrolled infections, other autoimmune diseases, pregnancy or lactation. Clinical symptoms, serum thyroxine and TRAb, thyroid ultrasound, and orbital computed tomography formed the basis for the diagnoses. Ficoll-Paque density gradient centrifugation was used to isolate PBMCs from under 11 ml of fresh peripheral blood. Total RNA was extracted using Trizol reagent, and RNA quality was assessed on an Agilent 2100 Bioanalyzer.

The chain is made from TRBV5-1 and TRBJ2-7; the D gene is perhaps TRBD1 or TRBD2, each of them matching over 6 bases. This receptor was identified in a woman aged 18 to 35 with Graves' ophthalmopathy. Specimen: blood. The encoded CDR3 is CASGQPSRGGEQYF. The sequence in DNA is TGCGCCAGCGGCCAACCGAGCAGGGGAGGCGAGCAGTACTTC.